The rows below give T cell receptor beta chains drawn from one sample of a study of Ad26.COV2.S vaccination and SARS-CoV-2 variants. Using immunoSEQ multiplex PCR, the repertoire was profiled, and TCRdb retains in-frame clones only, with some absent. This sample carries around 100,000 clones, 82% of them seen once, and the ten largest clones take about 17%. The specimen was peripheral blood, collected after recovery from COVID-19. The receptors here all came from a human donor who had recovered from COVID-19. Both conserved end residues are part of each CDR3. A D gene is named only where the DNA matches it firmly. Only part of the rows carry a size: once, few, many, or a class if the clone is expanded.

CDR3aa,CDR3nt,len,abundance,v_gene,j_gene,d_gene
CASMTGSGETQYF,TGTGCCAGCATGACGGGGAGCGGAGAGACCCAGTACTTC,13,once,TRBV2,TRBJ2-5,-
CASSYTSAYGYTF,TGTGCCAGCAGTTACACGTCTGCCTATGGCTACACCTTC,13,-,TRBV6-2/TRBV6-3,TRBJ1-2,-
CASSKAGGNQPQHF,TGTGCCAGCAGCAAAGCAGGGGGCAATCAGCCCCAGCATTTT,14,few,TRBV21-1,TRBJ1-5,-
CASSDPANFRTTPGRRFSYNEQFF,TGTGCCAGTAGTGACCCCGCCAACTTTAGGACCACCCCTGGGCGGAGATTCTCCTACAATGAGCAGTTCTTC,24,-,TRBV19,TRBJ2-1,-
CASRAGPLSGNTIYF,TGTGCCAGCAGGGCGGGCCCTCTCTCTGGAAACACCATATATTTT,15,once,TRBV6-5,TRBJ1-3,-
CASSELQGAALNTEAFF,TGTGCCAGCAGCGAATTACAGGGGGCGGCTCTGAACACTGAAGCTTTCTTT,17,few,TRBV5-5,TRBJ1-1,TRBD1
CASSFGKKETQYF,TGTGCCAGCAGTTTTGGAAAAAAAGAGACCCAGTACTTC,13,-,TRBV28,TRBJ2-5,-
CASSPPTDGILTDTQYF,TGTGCCAGCTCACCACCGACAGACGGGATCCTCACAGATACGCAGTATTTT,17,-,TRBV18,TRBJ2-3,-
CASSLPVPGASTDTQYF,TGTGCCAGCAGCCTTCCCGTGCCCGGTGCTAGCACAGATACGCAGTATTTT,17,-,TRBV5-4,TRBJ2-3,-
CASSFGITPGWAQHF,TGTGCCAGCAGCTTTGGCATAACCCCTGGGTGGGCCCAGCATTTT,15,-,TRBV5-5,TRBJ1-5,-
CASSLGSGGYTF,TGTGCCAGCAGTTTAGGCTCTGGGGGCTACACCTTC,12,-,TRBV12-3/TRBV12-4,TRBJ1-2,-
CASSLVGRGPSYEQYF,TGTGCCAGCAGCTTGGTCGGGCGGGGCCCCTCCTACGAGCAGTACTTC,16,-,TRBV5-5,TRBJ2-7,-
CASSQWDRIMDTEAFF,TGTGCCAGCAGCCAGTGGGACAGGATTATGGACACTGAAGCTTTCTTT,16,-,TRBV3-1/TRBV3-2,TRBJ1-1,TRBD1
CASSRDRGLGANVLTF,TGTGCCAGCAGTCGGGACAGGGGGCTTGGGGCCAACGTCCTGACTTTC,16,-,TRBV28,TRBJ2-6,TRBD1
CASSLETGDRNTIYF,TGTGCCAGCAGCTTAGAGACGGGGGATCGAAACACCATATATTTT,15,few,TRBV7-9,TRBJ1-3,-
CASRGLASYEQYF,TGCGCCAGCCGAGGACTAGCATCCTACGAGCAGTACTTC,13,-,TRBV5-1,TRBJ2-7,TRBD2
CASSLGSGTEAFF,TGTGCCAGCAGCTTGGGTAGTGGGACTGAAGCTTTCTTT,13,-,TRBV5-5,TRBJ1-1,-
CASSIWAVIGETQYF,TGTGCCAGTAGTATTTGGGCAGTCATAGGAGAGACCCAGTACTTC,15,-,TRBV19,TRBJ2-5,-
CASSLAGNDYSYEQYF,TGTGCCAGCAGCTTGGCCGGCAACGATTACTCCTACGAGCAGTACTTC,16,-,TRBV5-5,TRBJ2-7,-
CASSFIGSAYEQYF,TGTGCCAGCAGCTTTATCGGTTCAGCCTACGAGCAGTACTTC,14,-,TRBV11-2,TRBJ2-7,-
CASTLGRDYRDEQFF,TGTGCCAGTACCCTTGGGCGGGACTACCGCGATGAGCAGTTCTTC,15,-,TRBV19,TRBJ2-1,TRBD2
CASSTGPYNEQFF,TGTGCCAGCAGCACCGGTCCCTACAATGAGCAGTTCTTC,13,-,TRBV5-4,TRBJ2-1,-
CASSLGTLKPTGTEAFF,TGTGCCAGCAGCTTAGGGACCCTCAAACCCACGGGGACTGAAGCTTTCTTT,17,-,TRBV7-8,TRBJ1-1,-
CASSLRTEQPQHF,TGTGCCAGCAGCTTAAGGACGGAACAGCCCCAGCATTTT,13,-,TRBV7-8,TRBJ1-5,-
CASSLESGTGVGYTF,TGTGCCAGCAGCTTAGAATCCGGGACAGGGGTTGGCTACACCTTC,15,-,TRBV7-3,TRBJ1-2,TRBD1
CASSQGRGQGGDTQYF,TGTGCCAGCAGCCAGGGTAGGGGACAGGGGGGCGATACGCAGTATTTT,16,-,TRBV4-2,TRBJ2-3,TRBD1
CASSYSSQGGGYTF,TGTGCCAGCAGTTACTCGTCCCAGGGTGGCGGCTACACCTTC,14,-,TRBV6-5,TRBJ1-2,-
CASRGNREGHGYTF,TGTGCCAGTAGGGGGAACAGGGAAGGGCATGGCTACACCTTC,14,once,TRBV19,TRBJ1-2,-
CASQGGRSFGELFF,TGTGCCAGCCAGGGAGGGAGAAGCTTCGGGGAGCTGTTTTTT,14,-,TRBV19,TRBJ2-2,TRBD2